This is a list of T cell receptor beta chains from one sample in a study of T cell repertoires in cytomegalovirus infection. TCRdb itself ran the reads through MiXCR, one entry per CDR3 protein. The sample has around 170,000 distinct CDR3 sequences; approximately 14% are singletons. Sequenced: PBMCs. These receptors all stem from a human donor in good health (CMV status not recorded). Some clones in this sample may be carry-over from other donors' samples. The CDR3 runs from the conserved cysteine through the conserved F or W. Fields, in order: clone size, J gene, V gene, D gene, CDR3 DNA, CDR3 protein. The D gene is left open where the match is weak. Clone size, where shown, is once, few, many, or a class for clones that have expanded.

clone size: NA; J gene: TRBJ1-2; V gene: TRBV18; D gene: NA; CDR3 DNA: TGTGCCAGCTCACCAGACGGAAACTATGGCTACACCTTC; CDR3 protein: CASSPDGNYGYTF
clone size: many; J gene: TRBJ1-3; V gene: TRBV6-5; D gene: NA; CDR3 DNA: TGTGCCAGCAGCCCCGACAGCTCTGGAAACACCATATATTTT; CDR3 protein: CASSPDSSGNTIYF
clone size: NA; J gene: TRBJ2-3; V gene: TRBV7-8; D gene: TRBD2; CDR3 DNA: TGTGCCAGCAGCTCCTCACTAGCGGTTAGCACAGATACGCAGTATTTT; CDR3 protein: CASSSSLAVSTDTQYF
clone size: many; J gene: TRBJ2-2; V gene: TRBV28; D gene: NA; CDR3 DNA: TGTGCCAGCAGTCAGCAGGGATCCGGGGAGCTGTTTTTT; CDR3 protein: CASSQQGSGELFF
clone size: NA; J gene: TRBJ2-3; V gene: TRBV19; D gene: TRBD2; CDR3 DNA: TGTGCCAGTAGTATGGGACTAACCTACACAGATACGCAGTATTTT; CDR3 protein: CASSMGLTYTDTQYF
clone size: many; J gene: TRBJ1-2; V gene: TRBV28; D gene: NA; CDR3 DNA: TGTGCCAGCAGGGAGTCAGCGCGTGATGGCTACACCTTC; CDR3 protein: CASRESARDGYTF
clone size: NA; J gene: TRBJ2-1; V gene: TRBV24-1; D gene: NA; CDR3 DNA: TGTGCCGTAGGCGGGGAGGGGGCGCCCAATGAGCAGTTCTTC; CDR3 protein: CAVGGEGAPNEQFF
clone size: many; J gene: TRBJ1-1; V gene: TRBV10-3; D gene: TRBD1; CDR3 DNA: TGTGCCATCACGGACAGGCGGTACACTGAAGCTTTCTTT; CDR3 protein: CAITDRRYTEAFF
clone size: many; J gene: TRBJ2-5; V gene: TRBV11-2; D gene: NA; CDR3 DNA: TGTGCCAGCAGCTTAGATAAGGGTACCCAGTACTTC; CDR3 protein: CASSLDKGTQYF
clone size: NA; J gene: TRBJ2-4; V gene: TRBV6-6; D gene: NA; CDR3 DNA: TGTGCCAGCAGTGGGAGCATCCTAGCCAAAAACATTCAGTACTTC; CDR3 protein: CASSGSILAKNIQYF
clone size: many; J gene: TRBJ1-5; V gene: TRBV28; D gene: NA; CDR3 DNA: TGTGCCAGCTACCTAAAGGGCGGTACAGTCAATCAGCCCCAGCATTTT; CDR3 protein: CASYLKGGTVNQPQHF
clone size: many; J gene: TRBJ2-7; V gene: TRBV7-8; D gene: TRBD1; CDR3 DNA: TGTGCCAGCAGCTCAAGGTCGAGACAGGGGGACCCTAAACATTTCTACGAGCAGTACTTC; CDR3 protein: CASSSRSRQGDPKHFYEQYF
clone size: few; J gene: TRBJ2-5; V gene: TRBV20-1; D gene: TRBD2; CDR3 DNA: TGCAGTGCTAGAGATGGGACTAGCGGGACCGGGACCCAGTACTTC; CDR3 protein: CSARDGTSGTGTQYF
clone size: few; J gene: TRBJ1-2; V gene: TRBV4-1; D gene: TRBD1; CDR3 DNA: TGCGCCAGCAGCCAAGAAGGTGGCGACAGGGCAAACTATGGCTACACCTTC; CDR3 protein: CASSQEGGDRANYGYTF
clone size: many; J gene: TRBJ2-3; V gene: TRBV7-6; D gene: TRBD1; CDR3 DNA: TGTGCCAGCAGCCGCACAGGGGGCGGGAATACGCAGTATTTT; CDR3 protein: CASSRTGGGNTQYF
clone size: many; J gene: TRBJ2-1; V gene: TRBV28; D gene: TRBD2; CDR3 DNA: TGTGCCAGCAGTTTATACATGGCAGGACTAGCCCTCTACAATGAGCAGTTCTTC; CDR3 protein: CASSLYMAGLALYNEQFF
clone size: few; J gene: TRBJ2-1; V gene: TRBV20-1; D gene: NA; CDR3 DNA: TGCAGTGCTGATGGGGGCAGCTCCTACAATGAGCAGTTCTTC; CDR3 protein: CSADGGSSYNEQFF
clone size: many; J gene: TRBJ1-5; V gene: TRBV7-2; D gene: NA; CDR3 DNA: TGTGCCAGCAGCTTAGACGGATATAGCAATCAGCCCCAGCATTTT; CDR3 protein: CASSLDGYSNQPQHF
clone size: few; J gene: TRBJ2-3; V gene: TRBV7-9; D gene: NA; CDR3 DNA: TGTGCCAGCAGCAATGGGGGTAGAGGGGACTTATACGCAGTACTCGATTTT; CDR3 protein: CASSNGGRGDLYAVLDF
clone size: many; J gene: TRBJ1-5; V gene: TRBV6-1; D gene: TRBD1; CDR3 DNA: TGTGCCAGCAGAATGGACAGGGGAAGCAATCAGCCCCAGCATTTT; CDR3 protein: CASRMDRGSNQPQHF
clone size: many; J gene: TRBJ1-6; V gene: TRBV7-2; D gene: TRBD1; CDR3 DNA: TGTGCCAGCAGCCCTTTGGACAGGTTTAATTCACCCCTCCACTTT; CDR3 protein: CASSPLDRFNSPLHF
clone size: NA; J gene: TRBJ2-1; V gene: TRBV6-2/TRBV6-3; D gene: NA; CDR3 DNA: TGTGCCAGCAGTTACACCCCTAAGAATGAGCAGTTCTTC; CDR3 protein: CASSYTPKNEQFF
clone size: few; J gene: TRBJ1-2; V gene: TRBV5-1; D gene: NA; CDR3 DNA: TGCGCCAGCAGCTTGGACGGACAGCCTAACTATGGCTACACCTTC; CDR3 protein: CASSLDGQPNYGYTF
clone size: many; J gene: TRBJ1-5; V gene: TRBV4-1; D gene: NA; CDR3 DNA: TGCGCCAGCAGCTTCGGAGGAGGGGCGAGCAATCAGCCCCAGCATTTT; CDR3 protein: CASSFGGGASNQPQHF
clone size: many; J gene: TRBJ2-3; V gene: TRBV7-6; D gene: NA; CDR3 DNA: TGTGCCAGCAGCTGGAGCGGAGGAGGAGATACGCAGTATTTT; CDR3 protein: CASSWSGGGDTQYF
clone size: many; J gene: TRBJ1-5; V gene: TRBV7-2; D gene: NA; CDR3 DNA: TGTGCCAGCAGCTTAGTCGGGGGTCAGGGGAATCAGCCCCAGCATTTT; CDR3 protein: CASSLVGGQGNQPQHF
clone size: NA; J gene: TRBJ1-1; V gene: TRBV7-6; D gene: NA; CDR3 DNA: TGTGCCAGCAGCGAACCGGGGTGGGCGAACACTGAAGCTTTCTTT; CDR3 protein: CASSEPGWANTEAFF
clone size: NA; J gene: TRBJ1-1; V gene: TRBV6-1; D gene: NA; CDR3 DNA: TGTGCCAGCAGTGAAGCAGGAGGGAACACTGAAGCTTTCTTT; CDR3 protein: CASSEAGGNTEAFF
clone size: many; J gene: TRBJ2-2; V gene: TRBV7-3; D gene: TRBD2; CDR3 DNA: TGTGCCAGCAGCCCCGGGGCTAGCGGGACCGGGGAGCTGTTTTTT; CDR3 protein: CASSPGASGTGELFF
clone size: NA; J gene: TRBJ1-1; V gene: TRBV12-3/TRBV12-4; D gene: NA; CDR3 DNA: TGTGCCAGCAGGCCTTTGGGGGGCGGGATGAACACTGAAGCTTTCTTT; CDR3 protein: CASRPLGGGMNTEAFF
clone size: many; J gene: TRBJ2-1; V gene: TRBV28; D gene: TRBD2; CDR3 DNA: TGTGCCAGCAGTCTGACTAGCGGGAACGAGCAGTTCTTC; CDR3 protein: CASSLTSGNEQFF